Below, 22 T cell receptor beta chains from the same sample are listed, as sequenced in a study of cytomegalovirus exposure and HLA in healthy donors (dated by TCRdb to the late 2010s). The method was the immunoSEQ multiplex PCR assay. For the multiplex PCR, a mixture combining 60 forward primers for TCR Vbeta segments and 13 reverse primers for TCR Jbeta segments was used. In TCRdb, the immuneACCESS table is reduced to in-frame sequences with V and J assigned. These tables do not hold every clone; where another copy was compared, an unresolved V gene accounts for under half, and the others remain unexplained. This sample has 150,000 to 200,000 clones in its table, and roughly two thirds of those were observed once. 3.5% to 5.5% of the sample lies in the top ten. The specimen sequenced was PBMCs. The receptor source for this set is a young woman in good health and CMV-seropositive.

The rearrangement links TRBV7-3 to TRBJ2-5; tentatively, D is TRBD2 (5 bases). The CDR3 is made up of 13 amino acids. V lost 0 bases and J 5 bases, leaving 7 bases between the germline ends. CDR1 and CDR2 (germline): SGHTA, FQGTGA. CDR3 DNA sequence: TGTGCCAGCAGCTTAACGGAGGTGGAGACCCAGTACTTC. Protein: CASSLTEVETQYF.

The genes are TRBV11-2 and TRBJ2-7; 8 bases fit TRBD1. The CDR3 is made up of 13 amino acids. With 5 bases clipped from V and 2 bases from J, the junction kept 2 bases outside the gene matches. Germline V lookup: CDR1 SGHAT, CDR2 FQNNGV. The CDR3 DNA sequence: TGTGCCAGCAGCCGACAGGGGACCTACGAGCAGTACTTC. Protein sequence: CASSRQGTYEQYF.

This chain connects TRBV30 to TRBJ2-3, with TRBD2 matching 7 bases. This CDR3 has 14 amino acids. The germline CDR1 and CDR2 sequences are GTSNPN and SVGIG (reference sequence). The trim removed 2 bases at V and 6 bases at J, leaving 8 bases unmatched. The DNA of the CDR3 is TGTGCCTGGAGTCAGTCCAGCGGGGCCGATACGCAGTATTTT. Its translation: CAWSQSSGADTQYF.

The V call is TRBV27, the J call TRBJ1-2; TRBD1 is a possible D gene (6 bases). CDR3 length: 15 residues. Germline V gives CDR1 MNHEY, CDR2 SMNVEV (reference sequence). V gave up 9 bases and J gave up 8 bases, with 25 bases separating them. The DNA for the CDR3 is TGTGCCAGTATGGGGGGGGACATTTTGGGCTCGGGCTACACCTTC. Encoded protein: CASMGGDILGSGYTF.

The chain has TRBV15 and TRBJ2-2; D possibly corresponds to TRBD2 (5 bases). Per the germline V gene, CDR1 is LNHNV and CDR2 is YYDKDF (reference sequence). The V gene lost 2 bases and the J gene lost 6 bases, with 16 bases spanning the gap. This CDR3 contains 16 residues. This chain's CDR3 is CATSRSGENFAGELFF. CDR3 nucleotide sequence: TGTGCCACCAGCAGATCCGGGGAAAATTTTGCCGGGGAGCTGTTTTTT.

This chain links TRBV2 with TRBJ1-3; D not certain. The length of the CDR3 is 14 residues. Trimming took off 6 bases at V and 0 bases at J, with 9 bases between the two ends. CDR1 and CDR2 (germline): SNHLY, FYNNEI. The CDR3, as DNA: TGTGCCAGCAGCCCGTTAATCTCTGGAAACACCATATATTTT. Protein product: CASSPLISGNTIYF.

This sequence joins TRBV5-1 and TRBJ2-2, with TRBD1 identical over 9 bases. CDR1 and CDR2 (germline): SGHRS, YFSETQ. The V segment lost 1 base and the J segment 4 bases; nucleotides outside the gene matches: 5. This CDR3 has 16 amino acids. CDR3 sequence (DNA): TGCGCCAGCAGCTTGCGACAGACAGGGGGCACCGGGGAGCTGTTTTTT. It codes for CASSLRQTGGTGELFF.

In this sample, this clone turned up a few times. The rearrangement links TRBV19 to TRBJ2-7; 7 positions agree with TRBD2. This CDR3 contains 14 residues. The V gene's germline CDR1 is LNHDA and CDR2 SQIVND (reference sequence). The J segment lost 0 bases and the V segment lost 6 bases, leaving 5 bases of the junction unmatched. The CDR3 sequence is CASRRAGTSYEQYF. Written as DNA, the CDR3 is TGTGCCAGTAGACGAGCGGGGACCTCCTACGAGCAGTACTTC.

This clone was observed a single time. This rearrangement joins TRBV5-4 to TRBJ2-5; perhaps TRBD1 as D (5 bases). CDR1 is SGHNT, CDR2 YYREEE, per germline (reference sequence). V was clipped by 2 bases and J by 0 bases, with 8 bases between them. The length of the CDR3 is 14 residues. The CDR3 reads CASSLRQYQETQYF. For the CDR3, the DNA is TGTGCCAGCAGCTTACGACAGTACCAAGAGACCCAGTACTTC.

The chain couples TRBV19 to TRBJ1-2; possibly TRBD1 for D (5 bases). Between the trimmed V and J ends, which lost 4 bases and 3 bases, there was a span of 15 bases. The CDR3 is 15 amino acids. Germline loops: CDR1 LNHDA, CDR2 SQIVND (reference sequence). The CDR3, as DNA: TGTGCCAGTAGTACACAGTGGAGGGGAGACTATGGCTACACCTTC. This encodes CASSTQWRGDYGYTF.

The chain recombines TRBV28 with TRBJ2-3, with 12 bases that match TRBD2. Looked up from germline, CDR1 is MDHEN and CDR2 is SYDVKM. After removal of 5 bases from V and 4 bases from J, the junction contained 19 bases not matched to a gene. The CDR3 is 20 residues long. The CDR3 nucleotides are TGTGCCAGCAGTCGCAACCCTTATTCTCTAGCGGGAGGGCCGTCAGATACGCAGTATTTT. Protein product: CASSRNPYSLAGGPSDTQYF.

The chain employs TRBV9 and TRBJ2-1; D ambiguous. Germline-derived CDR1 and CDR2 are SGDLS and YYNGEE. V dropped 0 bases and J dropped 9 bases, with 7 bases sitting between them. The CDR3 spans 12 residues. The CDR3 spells CASSVAEREQFF. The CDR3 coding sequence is TGTGCCAGCAGCGTAGCGGAGCGTGAGCAGTTCTTC.

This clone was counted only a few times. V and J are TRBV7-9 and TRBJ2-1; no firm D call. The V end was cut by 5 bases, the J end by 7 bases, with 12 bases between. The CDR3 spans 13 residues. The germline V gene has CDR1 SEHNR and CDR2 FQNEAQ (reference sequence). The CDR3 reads CASSPPLGNEQFF. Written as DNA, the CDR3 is TGTGCCAGCAGCCCTCCGCTAGGAAATGAGCAGTTCTTC.

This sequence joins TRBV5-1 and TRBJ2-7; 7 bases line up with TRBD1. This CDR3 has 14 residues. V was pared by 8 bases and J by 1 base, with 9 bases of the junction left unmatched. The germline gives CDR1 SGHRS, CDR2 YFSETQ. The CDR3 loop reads CASSIRDRSYEQYF. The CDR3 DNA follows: TGCGCCAGTTCGATCCGGGACAGATCCTACGAGCAGTACTTC.

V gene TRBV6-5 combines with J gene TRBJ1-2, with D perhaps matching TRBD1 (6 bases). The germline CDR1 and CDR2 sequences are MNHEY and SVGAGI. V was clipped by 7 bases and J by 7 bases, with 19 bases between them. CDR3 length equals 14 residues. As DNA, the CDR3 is TGTGCCAGCACTCAAGGAGGGGGGGCAGGTGGCTACACCTTC. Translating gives CASTQGGGAGGYTF.

Here the CDR3 reads CSVRNTEAFF. The CDR3, as DNA: TGCAGCGTCCGGAACACTGAAGCTTTCTTT. The gene calls are TRBV29-1 and TRBJ1-1; unclear D gene. The CDR3 has 10 amino acids. CDR1 and CDR2 from the germline V gene are SQVTM and ANQGSEA. Trimming cost V 6 bases and J 1 base, with 3 bases left between them.

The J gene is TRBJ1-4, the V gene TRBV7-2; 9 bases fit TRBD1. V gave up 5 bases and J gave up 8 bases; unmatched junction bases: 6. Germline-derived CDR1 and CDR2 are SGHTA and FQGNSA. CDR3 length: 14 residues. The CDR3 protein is CASSPRTGVEKLFF. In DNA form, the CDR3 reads TGTGCCAGCAGCCCTAGGACAGGGGTAGAAAAACTGTTTTTT.

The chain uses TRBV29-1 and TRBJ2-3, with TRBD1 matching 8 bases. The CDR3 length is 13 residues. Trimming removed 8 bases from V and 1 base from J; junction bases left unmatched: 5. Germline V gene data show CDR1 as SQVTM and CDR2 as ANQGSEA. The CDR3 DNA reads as TGCAGCATTGGGACAGGCCGCACAGATACGCAGTATTTT. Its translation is CSIGTGRTDTQYF.

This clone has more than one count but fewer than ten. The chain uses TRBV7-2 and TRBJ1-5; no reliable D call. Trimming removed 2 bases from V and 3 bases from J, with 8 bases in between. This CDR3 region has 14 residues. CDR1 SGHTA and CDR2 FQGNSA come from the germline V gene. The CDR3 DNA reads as TGTGCCAGCAGCTTACGGGGATCCAATCAGCCCCAGCATTTT. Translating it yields CASSLRGSNQPQHF.

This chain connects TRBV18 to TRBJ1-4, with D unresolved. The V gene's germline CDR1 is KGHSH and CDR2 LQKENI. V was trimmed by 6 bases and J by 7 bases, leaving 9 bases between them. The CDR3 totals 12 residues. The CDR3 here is CASSNGGEKLFF. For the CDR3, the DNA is TGTGCCAGCTCCAACGGCGGTGAAAAACTGTTTTTT.

CDR3 amino acids: CASRRTSGGYNEQFF. The CDR3 DNA is TGTGCCAGCAGGCGGACTAGCGGGGGATACAATGAGCAGTTCTTC. The gene calls are TRBV6-5 and TRBJ2-1; 13 bases are shared with TRBD2. This CDR3 region has 15 residues. Unmatched junction bases numbered 3, after V lost 6 bases and J lost 4 bases. Germline CDR1 MNHEY, CDR2 SVGAGI.

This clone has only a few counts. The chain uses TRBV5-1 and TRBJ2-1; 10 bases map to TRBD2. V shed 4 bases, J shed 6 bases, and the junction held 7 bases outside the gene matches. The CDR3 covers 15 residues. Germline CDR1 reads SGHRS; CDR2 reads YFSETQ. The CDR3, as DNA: TGCGCCAGCAGCCCCGGACTAGCGGCGGGCAATGAGCAGTTCTTC. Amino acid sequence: CASSPGLAAGNEQFF. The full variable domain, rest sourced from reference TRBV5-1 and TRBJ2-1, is KAGVTQTPRYLIKTRGQQVTLSCSPISGHRSVSWYQQTPGQGLQFLFEYFSETQRNKGNFPGRFSGRQFSNSRSEMNVSTLELGDSALYLCASSPGLAAGNEQFFGPGTRLTVL.